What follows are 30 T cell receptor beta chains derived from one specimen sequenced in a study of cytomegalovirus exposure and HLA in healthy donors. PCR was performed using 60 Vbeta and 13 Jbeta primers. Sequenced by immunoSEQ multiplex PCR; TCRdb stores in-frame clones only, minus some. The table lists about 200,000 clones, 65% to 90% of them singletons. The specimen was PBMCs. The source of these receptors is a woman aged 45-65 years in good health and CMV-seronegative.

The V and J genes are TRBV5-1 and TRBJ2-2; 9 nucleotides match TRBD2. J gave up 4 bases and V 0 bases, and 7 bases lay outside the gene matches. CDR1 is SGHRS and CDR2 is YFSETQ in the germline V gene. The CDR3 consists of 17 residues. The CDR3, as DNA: TGCGCCAGCAGCTTGGGATTAGCGGGAGAGAGCACCGGGGAGCTGTTTTTT. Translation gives CASSLGLAGESTGELFF. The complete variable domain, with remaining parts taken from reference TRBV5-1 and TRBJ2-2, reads KAGVTQTPRYLIKTRGQQVTLSCSPISGHRSVSWYQQTPGQGLQFLFEYFSETQRNKGNFPGRFSGRQFSNSRSEMNVSTLELGDSALYLCASSLGLAGESTGELFFGEGSRLTVL.

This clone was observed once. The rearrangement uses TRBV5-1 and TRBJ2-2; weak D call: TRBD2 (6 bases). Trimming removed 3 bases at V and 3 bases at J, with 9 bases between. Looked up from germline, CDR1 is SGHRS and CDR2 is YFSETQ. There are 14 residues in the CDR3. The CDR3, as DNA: TGCGCCAGCAGCTCCGGGACTCACACCGGGGAGCTGTTTTTT. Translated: CASSSGTHTGELFF. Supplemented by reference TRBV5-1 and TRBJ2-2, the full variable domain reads KAGVTQTPRYLIKTRGQQVTLSCSPISGHRSVSWYQQTPGQGLQFLFEYFSETQRNKGNFPGRFSGRQFSNSRSEMNVSTLELGDSALYLCASSSGTHTGELFFGEGSRLTVL.

The CDR3 loop is CASSPRAGDYGEQYF. The DNA for the CDR3 is TGTGCCAGCTCGCCTCGGGCCGGGGACTATGGGGAGCAGTACTTC. This chain uses TRBV18 with TRBJ2-7; 7 bases align to TRBD2. The germline gives CDR1 KGHSH, CDR2 LQKENI. This CDR3 comprises 15 residues. The ends lost 6 bases at V and 7 bases at J; junction bases unmatched: 15. Complete variable domain (other parts from reference TRBV18 and TRBJ2-7): NAGVMQNPRHLVRRRGQEARLRCSPMKGHSHVYWYRQLPEEGLKFMVYLQKENIIDESGMPKERFSAEFPKEGPSILRIQQVVRGDSAAYFCASSPRAGDYGEQYFGPGTRLTVT.

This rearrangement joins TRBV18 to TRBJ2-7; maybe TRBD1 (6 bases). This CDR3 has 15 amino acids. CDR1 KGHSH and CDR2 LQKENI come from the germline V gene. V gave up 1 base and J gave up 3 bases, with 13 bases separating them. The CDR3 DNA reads TGTGCCAGCTCACCACGGGCAGGGGAAGTCTACGAGCAGTACTTC. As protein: CASSPRAGEVYEQYF.

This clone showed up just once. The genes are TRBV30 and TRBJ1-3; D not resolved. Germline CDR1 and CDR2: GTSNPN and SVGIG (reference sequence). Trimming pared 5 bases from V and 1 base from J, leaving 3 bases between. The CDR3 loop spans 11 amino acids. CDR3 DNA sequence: TGTGCCTGGTCTTCTGGAAACACCATATATTTT. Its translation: CAWSSGNTIYF.

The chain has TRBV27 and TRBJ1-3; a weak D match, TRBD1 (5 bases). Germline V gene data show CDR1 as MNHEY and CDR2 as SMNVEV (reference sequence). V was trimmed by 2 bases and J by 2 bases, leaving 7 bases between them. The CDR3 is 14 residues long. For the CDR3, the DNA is TGTGCCAGCAGTTTAGGAGGGGCTGGAAACACCATATATTTT. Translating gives CASSLGGAGNTIYF.

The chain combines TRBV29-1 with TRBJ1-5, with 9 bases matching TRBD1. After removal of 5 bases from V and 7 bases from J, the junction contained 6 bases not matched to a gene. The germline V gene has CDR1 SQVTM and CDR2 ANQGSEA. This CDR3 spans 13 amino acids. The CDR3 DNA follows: TGCAGCGTTCTACAGGGGGCCGGGCAGCCCCAGCATTTT. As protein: CSVLQGAGQPQHF.

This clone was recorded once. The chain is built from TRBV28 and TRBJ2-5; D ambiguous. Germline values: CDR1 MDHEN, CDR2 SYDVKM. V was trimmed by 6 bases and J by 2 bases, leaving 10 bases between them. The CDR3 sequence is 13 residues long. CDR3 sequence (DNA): TGTGCCAGCAGGAAAGCGAGTCAAGAGACCCAGTACTTC. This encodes CASRKASQETQYF.

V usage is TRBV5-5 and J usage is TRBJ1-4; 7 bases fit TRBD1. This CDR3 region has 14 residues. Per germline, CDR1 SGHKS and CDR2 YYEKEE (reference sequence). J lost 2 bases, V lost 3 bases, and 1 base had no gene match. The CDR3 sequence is CASSSDRTNEKLFF. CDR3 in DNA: TGTGCCAGCAGCTCGGACAGGACTAATGAAAAACTGTTTTTT.

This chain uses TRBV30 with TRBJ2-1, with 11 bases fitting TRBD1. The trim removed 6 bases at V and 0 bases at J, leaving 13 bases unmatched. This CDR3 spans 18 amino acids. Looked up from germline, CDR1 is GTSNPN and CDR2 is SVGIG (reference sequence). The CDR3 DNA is TGTGCCTGTCTTCTCGGGACAGGGGGTACCCTCTCCTACAATGAGCAGTTCTTC. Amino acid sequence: CACLLGTGGTLSYNEQFF.

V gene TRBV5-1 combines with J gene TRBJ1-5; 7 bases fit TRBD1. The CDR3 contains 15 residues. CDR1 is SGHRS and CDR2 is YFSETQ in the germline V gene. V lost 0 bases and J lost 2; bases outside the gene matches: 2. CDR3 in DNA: TGCGCCAGCAGCTTGGGGGGGACAGGCAATCAGCCCCAGCATTTT. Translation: CASSLGGTGNQPQHF.

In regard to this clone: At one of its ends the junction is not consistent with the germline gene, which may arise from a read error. CDR3 loop: CSSSPRGLTYEQYF. For the CDR3, the DNA is TGTTCCAGCAGCCCCAGGGGACTAACCTACGAGCAGTACTTC. V and J are TRBV7-9 and TRBJ2-7, with D possibly TRBD2 on 7 matching bases. The CDR3 has 14 residues. CDR1 is SEHNR and CDR2 is FQNEAQ in the germline V gene (reference sequence).

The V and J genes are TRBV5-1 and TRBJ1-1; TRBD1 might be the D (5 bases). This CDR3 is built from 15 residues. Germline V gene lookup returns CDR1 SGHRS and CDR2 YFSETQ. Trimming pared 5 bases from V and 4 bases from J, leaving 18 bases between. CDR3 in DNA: TGCGCCAGCAGTGATTCCGGGGGTGGGGTCACTGAAGCTTTCTTT. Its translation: CASSDSGGGVTEAFF.

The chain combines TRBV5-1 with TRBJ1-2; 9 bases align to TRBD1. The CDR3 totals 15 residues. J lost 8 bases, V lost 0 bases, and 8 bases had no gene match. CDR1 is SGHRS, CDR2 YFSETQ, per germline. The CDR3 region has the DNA TGCGCCAGCAGCTTGGAGCGGACAGGGGCTGCCGGCTACACCTTC. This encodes CASSLERTGAAGYTF.

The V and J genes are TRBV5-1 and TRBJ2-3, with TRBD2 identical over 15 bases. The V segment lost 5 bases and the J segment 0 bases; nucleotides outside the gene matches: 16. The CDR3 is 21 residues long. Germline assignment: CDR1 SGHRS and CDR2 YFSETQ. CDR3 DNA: TGCGCCAGCAGACCAGCCTCCGGACTAGCGGGAGGGCACCCTAGCACAGATACGCAGTATTTT. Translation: CASRPASGLAGGHPSTDTQYF.

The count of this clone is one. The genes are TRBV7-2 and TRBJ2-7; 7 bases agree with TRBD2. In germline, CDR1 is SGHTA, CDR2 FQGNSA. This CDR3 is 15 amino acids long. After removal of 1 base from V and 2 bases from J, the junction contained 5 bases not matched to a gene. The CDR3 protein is CASSLGASGAYEQYF. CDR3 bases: TGTGCCAGCAGCTTAGGGGCTAGCGGAGCCTACGAGCAGTACTTC. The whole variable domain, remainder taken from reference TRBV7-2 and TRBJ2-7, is GAGVSQSPSNKVTEKGKDVELRCDPISGHTALYWYRQSLGQGLEFLIYFQGNSAPDKSGLPSDRFSAERTGGSVSTLTIQRTQQEDSAVYLCASSLGASGAYEQYFGPGTRLTVT.

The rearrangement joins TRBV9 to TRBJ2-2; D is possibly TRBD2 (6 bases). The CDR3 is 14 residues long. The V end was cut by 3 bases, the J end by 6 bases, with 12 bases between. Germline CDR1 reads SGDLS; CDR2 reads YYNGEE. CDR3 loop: CASSAHGSAGELFF. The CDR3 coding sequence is TGTGCCAGCAGCGCCCACGGGAGTGCCGGGGAGCTGTTTTTT.

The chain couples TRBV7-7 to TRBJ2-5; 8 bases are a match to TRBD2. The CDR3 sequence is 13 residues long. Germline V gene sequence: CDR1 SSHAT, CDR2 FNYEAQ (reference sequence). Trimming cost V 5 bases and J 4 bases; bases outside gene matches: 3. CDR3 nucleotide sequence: TGTGCCAGCAGCCAGACTAGCGTAGAGACCCAGTACTTC. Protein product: CASSQTSVETQYF.

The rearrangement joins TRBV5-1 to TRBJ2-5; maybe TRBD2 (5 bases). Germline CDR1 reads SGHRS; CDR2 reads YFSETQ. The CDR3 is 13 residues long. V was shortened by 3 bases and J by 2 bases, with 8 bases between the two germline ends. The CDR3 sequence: CASSWTWQETQYF. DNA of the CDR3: TGCGCCAGCAGCTGGACTTGGCAAGAGACCCAGTACTTC.

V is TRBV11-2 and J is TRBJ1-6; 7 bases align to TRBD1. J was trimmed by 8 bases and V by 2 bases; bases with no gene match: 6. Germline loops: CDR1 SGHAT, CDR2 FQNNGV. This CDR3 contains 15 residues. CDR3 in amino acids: CASSLSRGRYSPLHF. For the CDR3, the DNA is TGTGCCAGCAGCTTAAGTAGGGGGCGATATTCACCCCTCCACTTT.

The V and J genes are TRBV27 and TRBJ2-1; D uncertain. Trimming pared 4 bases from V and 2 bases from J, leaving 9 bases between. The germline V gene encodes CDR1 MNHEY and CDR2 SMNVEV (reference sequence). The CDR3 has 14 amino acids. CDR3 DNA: TGTGCCAGCAGTTCGGTAGTACCCTACAATGAGCAGTTCTTC. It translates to CASSSVVPYNEQFF.

The CDR3, as DNA: TGTGCCAGTAGTATAGCCCACGGTGGGGCTAGCGCGTACAATGAGCAGTTCTTC. This sequence encodes CASSIAHGGASAYNEQFF. The gene calls are TRBV19 and TRBJ2-1; possibly TRBD2 for D (6 bases). The V end lost 1 base, the J end lost 4 bases, and 20 bases lay between the germline ends. The CDR3 is made up of 18 amino acids. CDR1 and CDR2 from the germline V gene are LNHDA and SQIVND (reference sequence).

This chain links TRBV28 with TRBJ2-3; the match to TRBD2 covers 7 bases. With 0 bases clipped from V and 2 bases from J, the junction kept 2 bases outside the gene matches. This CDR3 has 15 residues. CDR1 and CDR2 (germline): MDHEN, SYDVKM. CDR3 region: CASSLWGGATDTQYF. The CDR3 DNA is TGTGCCAGCAGTTTATGGGGAGGGGCCACAGATACGCAGTATTTT.

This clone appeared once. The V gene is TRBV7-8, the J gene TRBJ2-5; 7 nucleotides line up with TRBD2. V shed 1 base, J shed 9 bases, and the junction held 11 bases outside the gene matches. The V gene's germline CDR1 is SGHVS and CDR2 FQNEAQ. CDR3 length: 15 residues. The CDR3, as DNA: TGTGCCAGCAGCTTAGGGGCTAGCGGCGCGGGGGCCCAGTACTTC. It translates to CASSLGASGAGAQYF. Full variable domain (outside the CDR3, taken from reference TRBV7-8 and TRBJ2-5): GAGVSQSPRYKVAKRGQDVALRCDPISGHVSLFWYQQALGQGPEFLTYFQNEAQLDKSGLPSDRFFAERPEGSVSTLKIQRTQQEDSAVYLCASSLGASGAGAQYFGPGTRLLVL.

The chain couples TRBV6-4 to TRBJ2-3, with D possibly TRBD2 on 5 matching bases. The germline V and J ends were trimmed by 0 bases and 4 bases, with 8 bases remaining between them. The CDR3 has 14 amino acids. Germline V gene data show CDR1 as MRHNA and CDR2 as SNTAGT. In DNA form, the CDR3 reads TGTGCCAGCAGTGACTCGGACTTGGCAGATACGCAGTATTTT. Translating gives CASSDSDLADTQYF.

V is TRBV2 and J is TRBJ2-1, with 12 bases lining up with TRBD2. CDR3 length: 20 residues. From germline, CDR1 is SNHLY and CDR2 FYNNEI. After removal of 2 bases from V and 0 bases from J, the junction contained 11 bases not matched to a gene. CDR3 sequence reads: CASSEMGTSGPGPSYNEQFF. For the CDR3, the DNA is TGTGCCAGCAGTGAAATGGGGACTAGCGGGCCCGGGCCCTCCTACAATGAGCAGTTCTTC.

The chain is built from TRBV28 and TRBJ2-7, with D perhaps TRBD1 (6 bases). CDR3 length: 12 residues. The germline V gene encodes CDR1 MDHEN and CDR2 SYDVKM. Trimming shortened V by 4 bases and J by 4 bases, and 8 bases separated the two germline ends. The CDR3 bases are TGTGCCAGCAGTTACAGGGATTACGAGCAGTACTTC. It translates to CASSYRDYEQYF.

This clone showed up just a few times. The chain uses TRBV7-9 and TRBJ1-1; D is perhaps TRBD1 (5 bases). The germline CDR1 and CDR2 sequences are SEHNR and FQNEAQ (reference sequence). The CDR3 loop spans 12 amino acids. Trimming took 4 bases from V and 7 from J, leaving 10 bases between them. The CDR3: CASSWTSDEAFF. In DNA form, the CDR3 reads TGTGCCAGCAGCTGGACATCAGATGAAGCTTTCTTT.

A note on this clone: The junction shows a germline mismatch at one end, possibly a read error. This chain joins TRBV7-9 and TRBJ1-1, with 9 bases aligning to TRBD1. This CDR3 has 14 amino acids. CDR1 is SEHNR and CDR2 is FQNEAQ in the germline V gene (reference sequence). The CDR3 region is CSSSLQGAQGEAFF. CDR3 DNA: TGTTCCAGCAGCTTACAGGGGGCGCAGGGTGAAGCTTTCTTT. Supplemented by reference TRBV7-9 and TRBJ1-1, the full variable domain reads DTGVSQNPRHKITKRGQNVTFRCDPISEHNRLYWYRQTLGQGPEFLTYFQNEAQLEKSRLLSDRFSAERPKGSFSTLEIQRTEQGDSAMYLCSSSLQGAQGEAFFGQGTRLTVV.

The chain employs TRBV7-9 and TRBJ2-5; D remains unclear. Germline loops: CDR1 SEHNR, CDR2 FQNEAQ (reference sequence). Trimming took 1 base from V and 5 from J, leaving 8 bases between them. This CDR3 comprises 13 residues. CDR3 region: CASSLVSGETQYF. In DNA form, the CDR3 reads TGTGCCAGCAGCTTAGTGTCCGGGGAGACCCAGTACTTC.